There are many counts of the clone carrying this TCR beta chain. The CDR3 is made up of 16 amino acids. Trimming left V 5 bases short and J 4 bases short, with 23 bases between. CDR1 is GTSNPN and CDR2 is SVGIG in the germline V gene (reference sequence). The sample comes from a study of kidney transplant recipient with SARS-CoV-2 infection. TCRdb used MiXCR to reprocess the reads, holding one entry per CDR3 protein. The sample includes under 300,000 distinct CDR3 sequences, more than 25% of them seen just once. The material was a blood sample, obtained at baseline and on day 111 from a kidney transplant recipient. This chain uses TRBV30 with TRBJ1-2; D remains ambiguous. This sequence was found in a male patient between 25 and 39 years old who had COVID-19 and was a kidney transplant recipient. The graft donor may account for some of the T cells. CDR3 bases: TGTGCCTGGCTTATGATGCGTTATAGAAAGACCTATGGCTACACCTTC. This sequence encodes CAWLMMRYRKTYGYTF.